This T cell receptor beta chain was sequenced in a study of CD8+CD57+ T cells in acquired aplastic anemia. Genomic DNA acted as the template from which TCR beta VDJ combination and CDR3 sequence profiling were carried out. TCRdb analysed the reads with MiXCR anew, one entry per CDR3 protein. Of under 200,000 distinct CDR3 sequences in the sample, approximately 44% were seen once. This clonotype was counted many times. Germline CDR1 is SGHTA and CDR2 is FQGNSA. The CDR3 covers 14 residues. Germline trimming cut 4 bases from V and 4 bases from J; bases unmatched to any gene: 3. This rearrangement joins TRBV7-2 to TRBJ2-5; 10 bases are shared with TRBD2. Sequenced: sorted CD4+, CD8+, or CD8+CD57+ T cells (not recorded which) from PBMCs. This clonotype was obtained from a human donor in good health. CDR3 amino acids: CASSYRLAGETQYF. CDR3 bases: TGTGCCAGCAGCTATAGACTAGCGGGAGAGACCCAGTACTTC. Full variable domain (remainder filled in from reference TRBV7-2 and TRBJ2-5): GAGVSQSPSNKVTEKGKDVELRCDPISGHTALYWYRQSLGQGLEFLIYFQGNSAPDKSGLPSDRFSAERTGGSVSTLTIQRTQQEDSAVYLCASSYRLAGETQYFGPGTRLLVL.